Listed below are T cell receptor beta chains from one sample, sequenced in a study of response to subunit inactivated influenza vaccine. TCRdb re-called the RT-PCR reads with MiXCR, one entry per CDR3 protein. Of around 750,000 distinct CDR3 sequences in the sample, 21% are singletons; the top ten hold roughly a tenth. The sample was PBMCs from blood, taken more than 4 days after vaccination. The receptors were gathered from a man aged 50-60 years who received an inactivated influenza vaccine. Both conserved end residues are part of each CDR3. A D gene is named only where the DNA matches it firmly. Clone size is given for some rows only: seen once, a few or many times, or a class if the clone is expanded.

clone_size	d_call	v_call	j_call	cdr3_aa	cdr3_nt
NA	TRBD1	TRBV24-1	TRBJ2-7	CATSAVQGDNEQYF	TGTGCCACCAGTGCCGTACAGGGGGACAACGAGCAGTACTTC
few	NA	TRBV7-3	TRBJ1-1	CASSPQGPNTEAFF	TGTGCCAGCAGCCCACAGGGCCCAAACACTGAAGCTTTCTTT
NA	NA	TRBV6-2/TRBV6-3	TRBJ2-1	CASNRHLPSSYNEQFF	TGTGCCAGCAACCGACATTTGCCTAGCTCCTACAATGAGCAGTTCTTC
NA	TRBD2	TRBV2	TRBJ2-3	CACSLLASGRPGKSTQYF	TGTGCCTGCAGTTTACTAGCTAGCGGGAGGCCCGGGAAGTCTACGCAGTATTTT
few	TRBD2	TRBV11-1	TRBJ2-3	CASSPGTSGRAKADTQYF	TGTGCCAGCAGCCCTGGGACTAGCGGGAGGGCAAAGGCAGATACGCAGTATTTT
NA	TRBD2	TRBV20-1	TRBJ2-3	CSVSRASGKKDTQYF	TGCAGTGTCTCAAGGGCTAGCGGGAAGAAAGATACGCAGTATTTT
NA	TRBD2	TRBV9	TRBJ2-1	CASSVVAGGLNEQFF	TGTGCCAGCAGCGTAGTTGCGGGAGGCCTCAATGAGCAGTTCTTC
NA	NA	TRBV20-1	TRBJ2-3	CSARAGDTQYF	TGCAGTGCTAGGGCAGGAGATACGCAGTATTTT
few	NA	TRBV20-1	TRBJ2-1	CSARKVDEQFF	TGCAGTGCTAGAAAGGTAGATGAGCAGTTCTTC
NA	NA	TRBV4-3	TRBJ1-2	CASSQAVVSNYGYTF	TGCGCCAGCAGCCAAGCGGTGGTGTCCAACTATGGCTACACCTTC
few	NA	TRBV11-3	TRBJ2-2	CASSLPLWLNTGELFF	TGTGCCAGCAGCTTACCCCTGTGGCTCAACACCGGGGAGCTGTTTTTT
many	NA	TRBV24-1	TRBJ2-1	CATSDFQIGEQFF	TGTGCCACCAGTGATTTCCAGATCGGTGAGCAGTTCTTC
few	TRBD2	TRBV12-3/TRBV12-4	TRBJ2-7	CASKQTSGVYEQYF	TGTGCCAGCAAACAGACTAGCGGGGTCTACGAGCAGTACTTC
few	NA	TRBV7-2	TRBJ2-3	CASSPQVIGTDTQYF	TGTGCCAGCAGCCCCCAAGTTATCGGGACAGATACGCAGTATTTT
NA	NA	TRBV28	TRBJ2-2	CASSLNTEELFF	TGTGCCAGCAGTTTGAACACCGAGGAGCTGTTTTTT
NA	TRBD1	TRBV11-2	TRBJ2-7	CASSFTPNRQGRWDEQYF	TGTGCCAGCAGCTTTACCCCGAATAGACAGGGCCGATGGGACGAGCAGTACTTC
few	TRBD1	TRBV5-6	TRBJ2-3	CASSDTRDRVITDTQYF	TGTGCCAGCAGCGACACCCGGGACAGGGTGATCACAGATACGCAGTATTTT
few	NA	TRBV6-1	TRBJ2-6	CASKRTGSSGANVLTF	TGTGCCAGCAAGAGAACAGGGAGCTCTGGGGCCAACGTCCTGACTTTC
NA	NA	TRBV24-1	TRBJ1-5	CATSDIVSNQPQHF	TGTGCCACCAGTGATATCGTTAGCAATCAGCCCCAGCATTTT
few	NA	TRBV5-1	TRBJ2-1	CASSLAGRSSSYNEQFF	TGCGCCAGCAGCTTGGCCGGGCGGTCGAGCTCCTACAATGAGCAGTTCTTC
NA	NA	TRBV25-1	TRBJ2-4	CASSETAKNIQYF	TGTGCCAGCAGTGAGACCGCCAAAAACATTCAGTACTTC
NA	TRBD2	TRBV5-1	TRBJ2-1	CASSQPGLDSYNEQFF	TGCGCCAGCAGTCAACCGGGACTAGACTCCTACAATGAGCAGTTCTTC
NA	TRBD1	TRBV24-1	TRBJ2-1	CATSVDRGPKSEQFF	TGTGCCACCAGTGTGGACAGGGGGCCAAAGAGTGAGCAGTTCTTC
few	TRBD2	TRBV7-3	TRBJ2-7	CASSLGLAGRGRYEQYF	TGTGCCAGCAGCTTGGGACTAGCGGGACGTGGCCGGTACGAGCAGTACTTC
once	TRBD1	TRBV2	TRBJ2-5	CASSGQGVAEETQYF	TGTGCCAGCAGCGGGCAGGGGGTCGCAGAAGAGACCCAGTACTTC
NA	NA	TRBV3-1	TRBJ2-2	CASSQGQGFTGELFF	TGTGCCAGCAGCCAAGGGCAGGGGTTCACCGGGGAGCTGTTTTTT
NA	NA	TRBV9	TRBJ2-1	CASSQIQLREQFF	TGTGCCAGCAGCCAAATACAACTTCGGGAGCAGTTCTTC
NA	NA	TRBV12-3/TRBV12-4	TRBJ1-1	CASSQGTMNTEAFF	TGTGCCAGCAGCCAAGGAACAATGAACACTGAAGCTTTCTTT
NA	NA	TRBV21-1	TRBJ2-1	CASSKVVSGGARGEQFF	TGTGCCAGCAGCAAAGTGGTTAGCGGGGGGGCCCGGGGTGAGCAGTTCTTC
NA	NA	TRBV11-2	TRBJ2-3	CASSLIPLEVANPSTDTQYF	TGTGCCAGCAGCTTAATCCCATTGGAGGTGGCGAACCCTAGCACAGATACGCAGTATTTT
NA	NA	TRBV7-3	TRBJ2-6	CASSLASSTSGANVLTF	TGTGCCAGCAGCTTAGCTTCTAGTACTTCTGGGGCCAACGTCCTGACTTTC
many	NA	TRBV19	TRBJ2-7	CASSISQVYEQYF	TGTGCCAGTAGTATATCACAGGTCTACGAGCAGTACTTC
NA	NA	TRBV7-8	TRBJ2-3	CASSLGGSRTDTQYF	TGTGCCAGCAGCTTAGGGGGGAGCCGCACAGATACGCAGTATTTT
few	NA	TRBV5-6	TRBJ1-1	CASSFVMNTEAFF	TGTGCCAGCAGCTTTGTGATGAACACTGAAGCTTTCTTT
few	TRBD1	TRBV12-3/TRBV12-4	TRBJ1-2	CASSRPRDSNGYTF	TGTGCCAGCAGTAGACCACGGGACAGTAATGGCTACACCTTC
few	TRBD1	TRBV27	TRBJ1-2	CASRPDRGSGGYTF	TGTGCCAGCAGACCCGACAGGGGGTCCGGTGGCTACACCTTC
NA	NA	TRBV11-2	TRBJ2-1	CASSLEPFTGGTYNEQFF	TGTGCCAGCAGCTTAGAACCTTTCACGGGTGGGACGTACAATGAGCAGTTCTTC
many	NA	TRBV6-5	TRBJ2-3	CASSYGGGSTDTQYF	TGTGCCAGCAGTTACGGTGGGGGCAGCACAGATACGCAGTATTTT
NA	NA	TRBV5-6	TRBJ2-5	CASSPGTPDPGYQETQYF	TGTGCCAGCAGCCCAGGGACCCCGGACCCAGGCTACCAAGAGACCCAGTACTTC
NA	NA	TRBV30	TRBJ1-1	CAWRTGGGFNTEAFF	TGTGCCTGGAGGACCGGGGGAGGGTTTAACACTGAAGCTTTCTTT
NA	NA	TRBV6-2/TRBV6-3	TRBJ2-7	CASSFGVLGEQYF	TGTGCCAGCAGCTTCGGGGTCCTTGGCGAGCAGTACTTC
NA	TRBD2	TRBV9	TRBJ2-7	CASSVGLAGVSEQYF	TGTGCCAGCAGCGTAGGACTAGCGGGAGTCTCCGAGCAGTACTTC
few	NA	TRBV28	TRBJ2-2	CASSPRIGNTGELFF	TGTGCCAGCAGCCCCAGGATCGGGAACACCGGGGAGCTGTTTTTT
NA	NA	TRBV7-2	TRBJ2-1	CASSLSSEQFF	TGTGCCAGCAGCTTATCATCTGAGCAGTTCTTC
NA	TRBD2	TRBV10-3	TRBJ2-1	CAISRTSDEQFF	TGTGCCATCAGCCGGACTAGCGATGAGCAGTTCTTC
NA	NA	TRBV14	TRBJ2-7	CASSQEHSYEQYF	TGTGCCAGCAGCCAAGAACACTCCTACGAGCAGTACTTC
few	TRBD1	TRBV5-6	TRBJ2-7	CASSLPGQGNEQYF	TGTGCCAGCAGCTTGCCGGGACAGGGAAACGAGCAGTACTTC
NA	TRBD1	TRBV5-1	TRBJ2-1	CASSATGDRGRSDEQFF	TGCGCCAGCAGCGCCACCGGGGACAGGGGGCGCTCAGATGAGCAGTTCTTC